This entry concerns a single T cell receptor beta chain. The record originates from a study of blood T cell repertoires in COVID-19. For the study at large: From the United States, Italy and Spain came samples of acute and convalescent COVID-19.

Germline CDR1 is SGHRS and CDR2 is YFSETQ. The CDR3 spans 13 residues. The ends were cut back, 4 bases at V and 0 bases at J, with 6 bases in the middle. Enrolment of Seattle patients took place during active infection, and they were followed longitudinally. The authors' processing: Amplification from reference gene primers served as the basis for estimated nucleated cell counts. Only in-frame clones appear in the TCRdb table, and some are missing; sequencing was by immunoSEQ multiplex PCR. V, J and clone size reflect that table, while D and trimming were determined from the DNA. The sample lists about 160,000 clones, approximately 79% occurring once.

Sequencing was done on a sample of peripheral blood. The TCR comes from a woman aged 40-49 years with COVID-19, enrolled during active disease. V usage is TRBV5-1 and J usage is TRBJ2-3, with D maybe TRBD1 (5 bases). CDR3 sequence reads: CASSGASTDTQYF. As DNA, the CDR3 is TGCGCCAGCAGCGGGGCTAGCACAGATACGCAGTATTTT.